Detailed here is one T cell receptor beta chain. No antigen is known for it. This entry comes from a study of cytomegalovirus exposure and HLA in healthy donors. Points from the study as a whole: The majority of TCR sequences were rare, yet some public TCRs appeared in many donors.

Germline CDR1 and CDR2: GTSNPN and SVGIG (reference sequence). The CDR3 runs 14 residues. Between the trimmed V and J ends, which lost 3 bases and 7 bases, there was a span of 15 bases. Data came from immunoSEQ multiplex PCR; TCRdb stores just in-frame clones and leaves some out. The table records 70,000 to 80,000 clones, 94% of them present only once. Sequenced material: PBMCs. The gene calls are TRBV30 and TRBJ1-4, with D uncertain. The clonotype comes from a woman between 18 and 30 years old in good health and CMV-seronegative. The DNA for the CDR3 is TGTGCCTGGAGCGTTGTAACGCGGAGTGAAAAACTGTTTTTT. Residues: CAWSVVTRSEKLFF.